The clone carrying this T cell receptor beta chain showed up just a few times. Its antigen is unknown. This specimen comes from a study of CD8 T cells in ankylosing spondylitis. TCR beta libraries were made by quantitative 5'-RACE with molecular barcodes. TCRdb fed the 5' RACE reads into MiXCR, producing one record per CDR3 protein. Of 290,000 or so distinct CDR3 sequences in the sample, less than 25% were seen once. Study-wide results and limits: A TCR beta motif of eight or nine highly homologous variants seemed to mark ankylosing spondylitis blood. Previous work reported some of these motif variants in the synovial fluid and blood of reactive arthritis. Matched ankylosing spondylitis synovial fluid reportedly showed significant enrichment of disease-linked clones.

The receptor comes from a female donor with ankylosing spondylitis or in good health (not recorded which). The sequenced sample consisted of blood, either unsorted or a sorted T cell fraction (not recorded which).

CDR3: CSASVGTSNEQFF. The CDR3 DNA is TGCAGTGCTAGTGTTGGGACTTCCAATGAGCAGTTCTTC. The chain uses TRBV20-1 and TRBJ2-1, with D perhaps TRBD2 (6 bases). Between the trimmed V and J ends, which lost 3 bases and 6 bases, there was a span of 12 bases. Looked up from germline, CDR1 is DFQATT and CDR2 is SNEGSKA (reference sequence). This CDR3 contains 13 residues.